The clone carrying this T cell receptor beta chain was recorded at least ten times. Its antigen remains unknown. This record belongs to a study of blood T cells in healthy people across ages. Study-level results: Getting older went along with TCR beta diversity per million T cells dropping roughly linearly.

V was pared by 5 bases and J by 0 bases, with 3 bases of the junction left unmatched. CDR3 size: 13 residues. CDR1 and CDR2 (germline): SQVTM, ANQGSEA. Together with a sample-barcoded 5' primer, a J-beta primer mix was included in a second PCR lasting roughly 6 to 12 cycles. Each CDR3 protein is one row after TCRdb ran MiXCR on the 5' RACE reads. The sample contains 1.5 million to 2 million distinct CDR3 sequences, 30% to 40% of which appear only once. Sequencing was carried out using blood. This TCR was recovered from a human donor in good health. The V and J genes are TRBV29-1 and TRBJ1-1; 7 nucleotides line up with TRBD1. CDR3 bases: TGCAGCGTTAACAGGGGTATGAACACTGAAGCTTTCTTT. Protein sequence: CSVNRGMNTEAFF.